Listed below are T cell receptor beta chains from one sample, sequenced in a study of blood T cell repertoires in COVID-19. Measured with immunoSEQ multiplex PCR; TCRdb has only the in-frame clones, and not every one. The sample has 200,000 to 250,000 clones, about 79% seen once. Sequencing was performed on PBMCs or T cells enriched from blood (not recorded which). These receptors originate from a woman aged 40 to 50 with acute COVID-19. CDR3s include the opening cysteine and the closing phenylalanine or tryptophan. A D gene is named only where the DNA matches it firmly. The size field is filled for only some rows; it gives once, few, many or a size class.

d_gene | j_gene | v_gene | abundance | CDR3aa | CDR3nt
. | TRBJ1-6 | TRBV7-2 | . | CASSLAGGAFNSPLHF | TGTGCCAGCAGCTTAGCGGGAGGAGCTTTTAATTCACCCCTCCACTTT
TRBD1 | TRBJ2-1 | TRBV7-8 | . | CASSPGDRIGSNEQFF | TGTGCCAGCAGCCCGGGGGACAGGATTGGGTCCAATGAGCAGTTCTTC
. | TRBJ1-1 | TRBV5-1 | . | CASSPGTEAFF | TGCGCCAGCAGCCCGGGCACTGAAGCTTTCTTT
. | TRBJ2-7 | TRBV3-1/TRBV3-2 | . | CASSQVASYEQYF | TGTGCCAGCAGCCAAGTAGCGTCCTACGAGCAGTACTTC
. | TRBJ2-1 | TRBV5-1 | . | CASSEPGDEQFF | TGCGCCAGCAGCGAACCGGGAGATGAGCAGTTCTTC
TRBD2 | TRBJ2-1 | TRBV11-2 | . | CASSLDLAASYNEQFF | TGTGCCAGCAGCTTAGACCTAGCGGCTTCCTACAATGAGCAGTTCTTC
TRBD1 | TRBJ2-7 | TRBV28 | once | CASSQPGTGSHEQYF | TGTGCCAGCAGTCAACCCGGGACAGGGAGCCACGAGCAGTACTTC
. | TRBJ2-3 | TRBV3-1/TRBV3-2 | . | CASSQDPQTDTQYF | TGTGCCAGCAGCCAAGATCCCCAGACAGATACGCAGTATTTT
. | TRBJ2-4 | TRBV28 | . | CASTTPSGAKNIQYF | TGTGCCAGCACCACCCCCTCAGGGGCCAAAAACATTCAGTACTTC
TRBD1 | TRBJ1-3 | TRBV7-8 | . | CASSLQGPTGNTIYF | TGTGCCAGCAGCCTACAGGGGCCTACAGGAAACACCATATATTTT
. | TRBJ2-2 | TRBV19 | . | CASSMAGYTGELFF | TGTGCCAGTAGTATGGCAGGGTACACCGGGGAGCTGTTTTTT
TRBD1 | TRBJ1-5 | TRBV5-8 | . | CASSLWDRGHPGNQPQHF | TGTGCCAGCAGCTTGTGGGACAGGGGCCACCCGGGCAATCAGCCCCAGCATTTT
TRBD2 | TRBJ2-5 | TRBV19 | . | CASSTRLAGSATQYF | TGTGCCAGTAGTACCCGGCTAGCGGGGTCAGCGACCCAGTACTTC
TRBD1 | TRBJ2-3 | TRBV6-2/TRBV6-3 | . | CASSTYRGLLTDTQYF | TGTGCCAGCAGTACCTACAGGGGGCTTCTCACAGATACGCAGTATTTT
. | TRBJ2-7 | TRBV2 | . | CASSAPDSHEQYF | TGTGCCAGCAGTGCCCCGGACAGTCACGAGCAGTACTTC
TRBD1 | TRBJ1-6 | TRBV30 | few | CAWRSAGGSEWTSLHF | TGTGCCTGGAGATCGGCAGGGGGCAGCGAGTGGACCTCCCTCCACTTT
. | TRBJ1-1 | TRBV19 | . | CASSIRAEAFF | TGTGCCAGTAGTATTAGAGCAGAAGCTTTCTTT
. | TRBJ1-5 | TRBV6-2/TRBV6-3 | . | CASSYSPRGSNQPQHF | TGTGCCAGCAGTTACTCCCCCAGGGGTTCGAATCAGCCCCAGCATTTT
TRBD2 | TRBJ2-3 | TRBV28 | . | CAAGGASGTDTQYF | TGTGCCGCGGGGGGGGCTAGCGGCACAGATACGCAGTATTTT
. | TRBJ1-2 | TRBV7-9 | . | CASSRAGIYGYTF | TGTGCCAGCAGCCGTGCGGGAATATATGGCTACACCTTC
. | TRBJ1-4 | TRBV5-5 | . | CASSPRGNEKLFF | TGTGCCAGCAGTCCTCGGGGTAATGAAAAACTGTTTTTT
. | TRBJ1-4 | TRBV5-1 | . | CASSLLDSTNEKLFF | TGCGCCAGCAGCTTGCTGGACTCAACTAATGAAAAACTGTTTTTT
. | TRBJ2-4 | TRBV6-5 | few | CASRGSGTKNIQYF | TGTGCCAGCAGAGGGTCAGGGACCAAAAACATTCAGTACTTC
TRBD1 | TRBJ1-6 | TRBV28 | . | CASRRDRASYNSPLHF | TGTGCCAGCAGGCGGGACAGGGCCTCCTATAATTCACCCCTCCACTTT
TRBD1 | TRBJ1-6 | TRBV10-3 | . | CAINPGQGNSPLHF | TGTGCCATCAACCCGGGACAGGGTAATTCACCCCTCCACTTT
TRBD2 | TRBJ2-7 | TRBV7-9 | . | CASSSPGWRELSDEQYF | TGTGCCAGCAGCTCTCCTGGGTGGCGGGAGTTAAGTGACGAGCAGTACTTC
TRBD1 | TRBJ1-2 | TRBV24-1 | . | CATSDSRQGAYGYTF | TGTGCCACCAGTGACAGTCGACAGGGAGCCTATGGCTACACCTTC
. | TRBJ1-5 | TRBV27 | . | CASSQQGQQPQHF | TGTGCCAGCAGTCAACAGGGCCAGCAGCCCCAGCATTTT
. | TRBJ2-3 | TRBV28 | . | CASSLESVTDTQYF | TGTGCCAGCAGTTTGGAAAGCGTCACAGATACGCAGTATTTT
. | TRBJ2-1 | TRBV27 | . | CASSLFVGPLYEQFF | TGTGCCAGCAGTTTATTCGTGGGGCCTCTTTATGAGCAGTTCTTC
. | TRBJ2-1 | TRBV3-1/TRBV3-2 | . | CASSQGGGSANEQFF | TGTGCCAGCAGCCAAGGGGGAGGTAGCGCCAATGAGCAGTTCTTC
. | TRBJ2-7 | TRBV6-2/TRBV6-3 | . | CASSSDKNEQYF | TGTGCCAGCAGCTCGGACAAAAACGAGCAGTACTTC
. | TRBJ1-5 | TRBV7-2 | . | CASSPFSGSSNQPQHF | TGTGCCAGCAGCCCTTTTTCCGGGTCTAGCAATCAGCCCCAGCATTTT
TRBD2 | TRBJ2-3 | TRBV28 | . | CASSSSGSVAADTQYF | TGTGCCAGCAGTTCCAGCGGGAGTGTAGCGGCAGATACGCAGTATTTT
. | TRBJ2-5 | TRBV4-2 | once | CASSQRASTQETQYF | TGTGCCAGCAGCCAAAGGGCTAGCACCCAAGAGACCCAGTACTTC